The rows below give T cell receptor beta chains drawn from one sample of a study of regulatory T cells in long-lasting Graves disease. TCRdb passed the multiplex PCR reads through MiXCR, listing each CDR3 protein once. The sample gives more than 300,000 distinct CDR3 sequences, around 20% of which show up once; about 29% is in the top ten. Sequencing used peripheral blood mononuclear cells (PBMCs), obtained when the disease was refractory, from a patient treated with antithyroid drugs. Receptor source: a female donor with Graves disease. Each CDR3 is given with its conserved first and last residue. The D gene is left open where the match is weak. Rows give clone size only sometimes, using once, few, many, or a class for an expanded clone.

j_call clone_size v_call d_call cdr3_aa cdr3_nt
TRBJ1-6 NA TRBV5-1 NA CASSLSRGTNSPLHF TGCGCCAGCAGCTTGAGTCGGGGGACCAATTCACCCCTCCACTTT
TRBJ2-5 NA TRBV10-3 TRBD1 CAISASGTGGMKTQYF TGTGCCATCAGTGCCTCCGGGACAGGGGGCATGAAGACCCAGTACTTC
TRBJ2-7 many TRBV12-3/TRBV12-4 TRBD2 CASRFSGRAYEQYF TGTGCCAGCAGATTTAGCGGGAGGGCCTACGAGCAGTACTTC
TRBJ2-1 few TRBV3-1 TRBD2 CASSPGRGLSYNEQFF TGTGCCAGCAGCCCCGGTCGGGGACTAAGCTACAATGAGCAGTTCTTC
TRBJ1-1 few TRBV29-1 NA CSVENGAEAFF TGCAGCGTTGAGAACGGTGCTGAAGCTTTCTTT
TRBJ2-1 few TRBV28 NA CASSLSPGGDEQFF TGTGCCAGCAGTTTATCTCCGGGCGGCGATGAGCAGTTCTTC
TRBJ2-5 many TRBV28 NA CASSFLARQPETQYF TGTGCCAGCAGTTTTTTGGCCCGTCAGCCGGAGACCCAGTACTTC
TRBJ2-7 few TRBV6-5 TRBD1 CASSYGTGATDYEQYF TGTGCCAGCAGTTACGGGACAGGTGCGACGGACTACGAGCAGTACTTC
TRBJ1-3 few TRBV18 TRBD1 CASSITQGANTIYF TGTGCCAGCTCTATCACACAGGGGGCAAACACCATATATTTT
TRBJ2-2 NA TRBV4-1 TRBD2 CASSHPGLANTGELFF TGCGCCAGCAGCCACCCGGGACTAGCGAACACCGGGGAGCTGTTTTTT
TRBJ2-5 many TRBV29-1 NA CSVEIDLQVETQYF TGCAGCGTCGAAATAGATCTCCAAGTGGAGACCCAGTACTTC
TRBJ1-1 NA TRBV19 TRBD1 CASSERDRGTEAFF TGTGCCAGTAGTGAGAGGGACAGGGGCACTGAAGCTTTCTTT
TRBJ1-1 few TRBV3-1 TRBD1 CASSQITGVTKNTEAFF TGTGCCAGCAGCCAAATAACAGGGGTTACAAAGAACACTGAAGCTTTCTTT
TRBJ2-2 NA TRBV3-1 NA CTSSSGTYKAGELFF TGTACCAGCAGCTCCGGGACTTACAAAGCCGGGGAGCTGTTTTTT
TRBJ1-1 many TRBV6-1 NA CASSSNPGMGTEAFF TGTGCCAGCAGCTCAAACCCAGGGATGGGCACTGAAGCTTTCTTT
TRBJ1-2 NA TRBV3-1 TRBD1 CASSQAGGGRYGYTF TGTGCCAGCAGCCAAGCTGGAGGGGGCCGATACGGCTACACCTTC
TRBJ2-4 NA TRBV10-3 NA CAISESGRNIQYF TGTGCCATCAGTGAATCTGGGAGGAACATTCAGTACTTC
TRBJ2-6 many TRBV4-1 NA CASSQHPPGSSGANVLTF TGCGCCAGCAGCCAACACCCACCGGGCAGCTCTGGGGCCAACGTCCTGACTTTC